The clone carrying this T cell receptor beta chain came up many times. TCRdb re-called clones via MiXCR from the PCR reads. The sample consists of around 35,000 clones, 16% of them appearing once. The data derive from a study of metastatic and nonmetastatic thyroid tumors. Not a single patient had been given any form of treatment at any point before undergoing thyroid surgery. With V trimmed by 6 bases and J by 4 bases, 8 bases remained unmatched. This CDR3 comprises 15 residues. Germline V gene lookup returns CDR1 MDHEN and CDR2 SYDVKM. Input material: blood. The genes are TRBV28 and TRBJ1-2; 10 positions match TRBD1. The sequence was obtained from a female donor with papillary thyroid cancer or a benign thyroid nodule (not recorded which). Some clones in this sample may be carry-over from other donors' samples. DNA for the CDR3: TGTGCCAGCAGGCGCCCGGGACAGGGGTCCTATGGCTACACCTTC. Residues: CASRRPGQGSYGYTF.